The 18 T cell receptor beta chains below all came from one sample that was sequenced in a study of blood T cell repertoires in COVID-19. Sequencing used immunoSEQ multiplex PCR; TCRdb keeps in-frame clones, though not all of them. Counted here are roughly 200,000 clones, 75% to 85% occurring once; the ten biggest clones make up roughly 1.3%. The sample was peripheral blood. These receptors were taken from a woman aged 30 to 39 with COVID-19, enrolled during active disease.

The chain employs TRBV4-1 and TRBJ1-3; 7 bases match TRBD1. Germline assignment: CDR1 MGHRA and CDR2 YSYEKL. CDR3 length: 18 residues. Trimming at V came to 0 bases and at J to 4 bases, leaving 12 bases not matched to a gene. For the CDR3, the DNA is TGCGCCAGCAGCCAAGAGAACAGGGGAAGTTTCTGGGGAAACACCATATATTTT. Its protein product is CASSQENRGSFWGNTIYF.

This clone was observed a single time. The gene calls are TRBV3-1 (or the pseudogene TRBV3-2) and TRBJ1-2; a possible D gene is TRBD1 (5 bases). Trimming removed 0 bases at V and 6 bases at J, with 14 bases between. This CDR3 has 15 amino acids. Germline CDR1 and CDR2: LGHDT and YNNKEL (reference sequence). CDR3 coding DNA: TGTGCCAGCAGCCAAGACCCAGGGTTCCTGGATGGCTACACCTTC. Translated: CASSQDPGFLDGYTF.

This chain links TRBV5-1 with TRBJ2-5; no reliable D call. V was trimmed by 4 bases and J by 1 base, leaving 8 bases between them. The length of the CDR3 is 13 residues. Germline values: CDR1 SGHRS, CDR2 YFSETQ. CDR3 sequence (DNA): TGCGCCAGCAGCAACGGTGCCCAAGAGACCCAGTACTTC. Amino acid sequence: CASSNGAQETQYF.

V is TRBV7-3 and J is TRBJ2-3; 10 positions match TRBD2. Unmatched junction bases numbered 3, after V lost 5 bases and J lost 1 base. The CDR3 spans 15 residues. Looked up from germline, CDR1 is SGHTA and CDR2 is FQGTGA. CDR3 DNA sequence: TGTGCCAGCAGCCAGCGGGGGGGTGGCACAGATACGCAGTATTTT. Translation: CASSQRGGGTDTQYF. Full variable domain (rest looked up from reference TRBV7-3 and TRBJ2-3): GAGVSQTPSNKVTEKGKYVELRCDPISGHTALYWYRQSLGQGPEFLIYFQGTGAADDSGLPNDRFFAVRPEGSVSTLKIQRTERGDSAVYLCASSQRGGGTDTQYFGPGTRLTVL.

The CDR3 sequence: CASSVGGQETQYF. The CDR3 DNA sequence: TGTGCCAGCAGCGTGGGGGGCCAAGAGACCCAGTACTTC. The genes are TRBV9 and TRBJ2-5, with D possibly TRBD2 on 6 matching bases. Germline CDR1 reads SGDLS; CDR2 reads YYNGEE. The V end was cut by 2 bases, the J end by 1 base, with 6 bases between. This CDR3 region has 13 residues.

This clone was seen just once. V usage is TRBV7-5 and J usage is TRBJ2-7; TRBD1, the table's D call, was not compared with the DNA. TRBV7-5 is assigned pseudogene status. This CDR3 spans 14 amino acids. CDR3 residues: CVRSSAQGAGEQYF. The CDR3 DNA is TGTGTCAGAAGCTCCGCCCAGGGGGCAGGAGAGCAGTACTTC.

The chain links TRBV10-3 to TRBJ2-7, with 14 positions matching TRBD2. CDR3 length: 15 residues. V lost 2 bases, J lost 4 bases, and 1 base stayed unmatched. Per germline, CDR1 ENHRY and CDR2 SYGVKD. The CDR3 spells CAISEGLAGGYEQYF. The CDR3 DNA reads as TGTGCCATCAGTGAGGGACTAGCGGGAGGTTACGAGCAGTACTTC.

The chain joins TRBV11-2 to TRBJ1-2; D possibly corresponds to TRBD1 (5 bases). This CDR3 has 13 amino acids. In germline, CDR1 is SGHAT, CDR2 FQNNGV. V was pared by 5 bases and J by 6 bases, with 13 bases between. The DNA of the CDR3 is TGTGCCAGCAGCCTCTCAGGGTATAATGGCTACACCTTC. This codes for CASSLSGYNGYTF.

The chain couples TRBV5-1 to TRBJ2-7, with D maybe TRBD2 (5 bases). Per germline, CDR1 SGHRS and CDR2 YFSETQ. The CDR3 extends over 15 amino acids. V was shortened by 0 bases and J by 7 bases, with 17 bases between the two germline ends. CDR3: CASSLGDLGSGEQYF. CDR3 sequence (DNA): TGCGCCAGCAGCTTGGGAGATCTGGGGTCGGGGGAGCAGTACTTC.

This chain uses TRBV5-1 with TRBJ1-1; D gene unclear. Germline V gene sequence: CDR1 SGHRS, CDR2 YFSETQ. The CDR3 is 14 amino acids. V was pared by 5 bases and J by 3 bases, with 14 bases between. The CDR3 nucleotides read TGCGCCAGCAGGATGTGGGGAGCTGACACTGAAGCTTTCTTT. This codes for CASRMWGADTEAFF. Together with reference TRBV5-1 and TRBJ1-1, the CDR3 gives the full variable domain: KAGVTQTPRYLIKTRGQQVTLSCSPISGHRSVSWYQQTPGQGLQFLFEYFSETQRNKGNFPGRFSGRQFSNSRSEMNVSTLELGDSALYLCASRMWGADTEAFFGQGTRLTVV.

CDR3 loop: CASSVGQGSEKLFF. Here the CDR3 DNA reads TGTGCCAGCAGCGTCGGACAGGGGAGTGAAAAACTGTTTTTT. The J gene is TRBJ1-4, the V gene TRBV7-2, with 9 positions matching TRBD1. CDR3 length: 14 residues. CDR1 and CDR2 (germline): SGHTA, FQGNSA. V shed 5 bases, J shed 7 bases, and the junction held 5 bases outside the gene matches.

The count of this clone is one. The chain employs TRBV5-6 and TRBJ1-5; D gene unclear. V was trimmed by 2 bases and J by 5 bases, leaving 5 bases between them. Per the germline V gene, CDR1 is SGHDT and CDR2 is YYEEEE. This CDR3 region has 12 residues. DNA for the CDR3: TGTGCCAGCAGCTTCCGGTATCAGCCCCAGCATTTT. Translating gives CASSFRYQPQHF.

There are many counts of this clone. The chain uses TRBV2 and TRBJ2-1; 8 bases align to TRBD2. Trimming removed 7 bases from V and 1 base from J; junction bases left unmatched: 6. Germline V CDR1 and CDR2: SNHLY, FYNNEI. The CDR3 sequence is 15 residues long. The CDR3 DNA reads TGTGCCAGCACCGGGACTAGATCATCCTACAATGAGCAGTTCTTC. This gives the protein CASTGTRSSYNEQFF. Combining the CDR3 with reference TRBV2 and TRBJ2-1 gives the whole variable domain EPEVTQTPSHQVTQMGQEVILRCVPISNHLYFYWYRQILGQKVEFLVSFYNNEISEKSEIFDDQFSVERPDGSNFTLKIRSTKLEDSAMYFCASTGTRSSYNEQFFGPGTRLTVL.

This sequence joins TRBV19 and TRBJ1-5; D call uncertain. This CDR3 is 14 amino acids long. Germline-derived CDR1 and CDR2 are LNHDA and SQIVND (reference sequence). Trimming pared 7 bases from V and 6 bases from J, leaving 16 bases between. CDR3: CASIPRGGSQPQHF. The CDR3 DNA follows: TGTGCCAGTATTCCTCGGGGAGGGTCTCAGCCCCAGCATTTT.

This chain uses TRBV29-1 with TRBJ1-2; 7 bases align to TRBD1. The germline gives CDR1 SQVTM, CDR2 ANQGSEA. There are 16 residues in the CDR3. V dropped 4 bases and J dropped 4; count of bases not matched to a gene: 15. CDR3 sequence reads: CSVGPGSSQGGYGYTF. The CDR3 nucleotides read TGCAGCGTTGGACCCGGGTCATCGCAGGGGGGCTATGGCTACACCTTC.

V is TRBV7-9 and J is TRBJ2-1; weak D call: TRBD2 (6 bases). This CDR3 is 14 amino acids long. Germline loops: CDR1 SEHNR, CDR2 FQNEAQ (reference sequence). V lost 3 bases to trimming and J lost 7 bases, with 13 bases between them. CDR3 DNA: TGTGCCAGCAGCTTTACAGCGGGTGTAAATGAGCAGTTCTTC. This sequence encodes CASSFTAGVNEQFF. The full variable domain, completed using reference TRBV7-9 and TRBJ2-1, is DTGVSQNPRHKITKRGQNVTFRCDPISEHNRLYWYRQTLGQGPEFLTYFQNEAQLEKSRLLSDRFSAERPKGSFSTLEIQRTEQGDSAMYLCASSFTAGVNEQFFGPGTRLTVL.

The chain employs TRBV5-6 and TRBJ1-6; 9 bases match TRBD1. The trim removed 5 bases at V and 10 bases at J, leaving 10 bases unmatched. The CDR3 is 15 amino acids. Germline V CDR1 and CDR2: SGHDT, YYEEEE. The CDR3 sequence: CASRAKQGAGSPLHF. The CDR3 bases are TGTGCCAGCAGGGCTAAACAGGGGGCTGGATCACCCCTCCACTTT.

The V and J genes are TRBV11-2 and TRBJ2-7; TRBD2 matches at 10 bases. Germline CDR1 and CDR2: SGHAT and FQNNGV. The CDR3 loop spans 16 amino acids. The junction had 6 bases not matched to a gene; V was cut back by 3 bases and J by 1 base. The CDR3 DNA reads TGTGCCAGCAGCTTTGGTAGCGGGAGGAAATCCTACGAGCAGTACTTC. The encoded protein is CASSFGSGRKSYEQYF.